These 5 T cell receptor beta chains originate from one sample sequenced in a study of identical twins. MiXCR, run by TCRdb on the 5' RACE reads, gives a single entry per CDR3 protein. The sample yields hundreds of thousands of distinct CDR3 sequences, over 8.5% seen once. The same data also went into a second study, on yellow fever vaccine responses in identical twins.

Input material: PBMCs. Receptors were obtained from a woman aged 18-30 years in good health.

The V and J genes are TRBV20-1 and TRBJ2-7; 12 nucleotides line up with TRBD2. CDR3 length equals 15 residues. CDR1 is DFQATT and CDR2 is SNEGSKA in the germline V gene (reference sequence). Germline trimming cut 3 bases from V and 4 bases from J; bases unmatched to any gene: 7. As DNA, the CDR3 is TGCAGTGCTAGCCGACCTAGCGGGAGGGGGTACGAGCAGTACTTC. This codes for CSASRPSGRGYEQYF.

The table lists this clonotype with many counts. The V gene is TRBV4-3, the J gene TRBJ2-7, with unresolved D. V lost 0 bases and J 0 bases, leaving 9 bases between the germline ends. This CDR3 is built from 15 residues. Germline V lookup: CDR1 LGHNA, CDR2 YSLEER. The CDR3 DNA follows: TGCGCCAGCAGCCAAGATAGGACCGGCTCCTACGAGCAGTACTTC. It encodes CASSQDRTGSYEQYF.

This clonotype was seen only a few times. The CDR3 DNA follows: TGCGCCAGCAGCCAATCGACTAGCGGGAGGCCAGATACGCAGTATTTT. Translating gives CASSQSTSGRPDTQYF. The genes are TRBV4-1 and TRBJ2-3; TRBD2 matches 13 bases. Germline trimming cut 2 bases from V and 4 bases from J; bases unmatched to any gene: 3. In germline, CDR1 is MGHRA, CDR2 YSYEKL. The CDR3 loop spans 16 amino acids.

This clonotype has ten or more counts. The chain links TRBV28 to TRBJ1-4, with 11 bases matching TRBD1. CDR1 and CDR2 (germline): MDHEN, SYDVKM. With V trimmed by 7 bases and J by 7 bases, 5 bases remained unmatched. The length of the CDR3 is 14 residues. CDR3: CASKAGTGGEKLFF. The CDR3 bases are TGTGCCAGCAAGGCCGGGACAGGGGGTGAAAAACTGTTTTTT.

The chain employs TRBV9 and TRBJ2-1; 8 nucleotides match TRBD2. Germline loops: CDR1 SGDLS, CDR2 YYNGEE. The CDR3 runs 14 residues. J lost 7 bases, V lost 0 bases, and 3 bases had no gene match. The CDR3 nucleotides read TGTGCCAGCAGCGTAGCTACGGGGGGGAATGAGCAGTTCTTC. This encodes CASSVATGGNEQFF.